This TCR beta chain was recovered during a study of control samples from healthy donors and cancer patients. TCRdb keeps only in-frame clones here, not all; method: immunoSEQ multiplex PCR. The profile shows some 120,000 clones, about 95% of them singletons. Germline-derived CDR1 and CDR2 are MNHEY and SVGAGI. With 0 bases clipped from V and 9 bases from J, the junction kept 8 bases outside the gene matches. The CDR3 is made up of 16 amino acids. Sample: blood. The clonotype originates from a man aged 25 to 45 in good health. This chain connects TRBV6-5 to TRBJ1-6, with 7 bases aligning to TRBD1. CDR3 nucleotide sequence: TGTGCCAGCAGTTACTCGAGCCAGGGGGATGGTTCACCCCTCCACTTT. This translates into CASSYSSQGDGSPLHF.